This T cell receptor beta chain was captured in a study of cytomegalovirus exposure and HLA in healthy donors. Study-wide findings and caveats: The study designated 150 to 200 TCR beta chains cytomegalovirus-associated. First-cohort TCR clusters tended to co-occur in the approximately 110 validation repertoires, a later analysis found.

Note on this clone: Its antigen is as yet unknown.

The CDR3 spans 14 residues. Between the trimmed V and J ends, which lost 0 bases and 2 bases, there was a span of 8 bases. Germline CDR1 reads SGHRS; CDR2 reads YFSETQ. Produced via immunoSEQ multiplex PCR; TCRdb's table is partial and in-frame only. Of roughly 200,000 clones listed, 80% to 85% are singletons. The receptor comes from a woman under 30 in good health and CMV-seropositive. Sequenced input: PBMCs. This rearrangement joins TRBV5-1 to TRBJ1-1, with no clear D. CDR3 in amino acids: CASSLGQANTEAFF. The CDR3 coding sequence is TGCGCCAGCAGCTTGGGGCAGGCCAACACTGAAGCTTTCTTT.